One and the same sample provided the 27 T cell receptor beta chains below, sequenced in a study of blood T cell repertoires in COVID-19. Data came from immunoSEQ multiplex PCR; TCRdb stores just in-frame clones and leaves some out. Among about 150,000 clones listed, more than 75% were seen once. Source material: peripheral blood. The receptor source for this set is a man between 65 and 85 years old with acute or convalescent COVID-19.

The CDR3 DNA reads as TGTGCCAGCACCACCGGGGATGGTGTCGAGCAGTACTTC. Its protein is CASTTGDGVEQYF. The chain joins TRBV28 to TRBJ2-7; D perhaps matches TRBD2 (5 bases). CDR3 size: 13 residues. CDR1 is MDHEN, CDR2 SYDVKM, per germline. V gave up 7 bases and J gave up 6 bases, with 16 bases separating them.

The V call is TRBV5-1, the J call TRBJ2-1; D is unresolved. The CDR3 consists of 13 residues. Germline CDR1 SGHRS, CDR2 YFSETQ. V was pared by 0 bases and J by 6 bases, with 7 bases between. The CDR3 sequence: CASSLGWSNEQFF. For the CDR3, the DNA is TGCGCCAGCAGCTTGGGTTGGAGCAATGAGCAGTTCTTC.

The CDR3 coding sequence is TGTGCCAGCAGTTTACAGACACAGCCCCAGCATTTT. It encodes CASSLQTQPQHF. The chain carries TRBV28 and TRBJ1-5; no clear D gene. The germline V gene has CDR1 MDHEN and CDR2 SYDVKM. Trimming stripped 2 bases from V and 7 bases from J, with 6 bases between. The CDR3 is 12 residues long.

This sequence joins TRBV7-9 and TRBJ2-1, with TRBD2 matching over 9 bases. The V gene's germline CDR1 is SEHNR and CDR2 FQNEAQ (reference sequence). The CDR3 has 14 amino acids. Trimming removed 3 bases from V and 9 bases from J; junction bases left unmatched: 6. CDR3 region: CASSLNSGRPEQFF. The CDR3 coding sequence is TGTGCCAGCAGCTTGAATAGCGGGAGACCTGAGCAGTTCTTC.

The chain joins TRBV6-5 to TRBJ1-2; D gene unclear. Trimming took off 10 bases at V and 0 bases at J, with 12 bases between the two ends. The germline V gene has CDR1 MNHEY and CDR2 SVGAGI. CDR3 length: 13 residues. In DNA, the CDR3 is TGTGCCACCTACTTGAAAGCTAACTATGGCTACACCTTC. Translating gives CATYLKANYGYTF.

The chain uses TRBV19 and TRBJ2-2, with D possibly being TRBD2 (6 bases). The V end was cut by 5 bases, the J end by 7 bases, with 17 bases between. Germline CDR1 LNHDA, CDR2 SQIVND (reference sequence). This CDR3 contains 15 residues. CDR3 nucleotide sequence: TGTGCCAGTAGTCCGACGACTAGTTTGGGCGGGGAGCTGTTTTTT. This sequence encodes CASSPTTSLGGELFF.

The chain joins TRBV10-3 to TRBJ2-7, with D hard to call. The CDR3 spans 12 residues. CDR1 ENHRY and CDR2 SYGVKD come from the germline V gene. Trimming shortened V by 2 bases and J by 7 bases, and 9 bases separated the two germline ends. CDR3 coding DNA: TGTGCCATCAGTGAGCCCTCCCGGGAGCAGTACTTC. Its protein product is CAISEPSREQYF.

The gene calls are TRBV29-1 and TRBJ2-1; 9 bases line up with TRBD1. J gave up 3 bases and V 8 bases, and 5 bases lay outside the gene matches. CDR3 length: 13 amino acids. CDR1 and CDR2 from the germline V gene are SQVTM and ANQGSEA. The CDR3 loop reads CSQSGQGYNEQFF. The CDR3 DNA is TGCAGCCAATCGGGACAGGGCTACAATGAGCAGTTCTTC.

The chain carries TRBV6-2 or TRBV6-3 and TRBJ2-4, with D possibly TRBD1 on 6 matching bases. Germline V CDR1 and CDR2: MNHEY, SVGEGT. There are 16 residues in the CDR3. With 0 bases removed from V and 7 bases from J, the gap between germline ends came to 16 bases. CDR3 DNA: TGTGCCAGCAGTTACTCGGGGCAGGGGCCGGGGAACATTCAGTACTTC. It translates to CASSYSGQGPGNIQYF.

The chain is built from TRBV5-4 and TRBJ2-3, with 7 bases lining up with TRBD2. Trimming removed 6 bases from V and 3 bases from J; junction bases left unmatched: 10. CDR1 and CDR2 from the germline V gene are SGHNT and YYREEE (reference sequence). This CDR3 spans 15 amino acids. The CDR3 bases are TGTGCCAGCACCTTTGGGGGGGGTTCAACAGATACGCAGTATTTT. It specifies CASTFGGGSTDTQYF.

V is TRBV4-1 and J is TRBJ1-1, with TRBD1 identical over 8 bases. This CDR3 has 13 amino acids. Germline CDR1 and CDR2: MGHRA and YSYEKL. V dropped 0 bases and J dropped 11; count of bases not matched to a gene: 5. CDR3 region: CASSQDRDRIAFF. The CDR3 DNA is TGCGCCAGCAGCCAAGACCGGGACAGGATCGCTTTCTTT.

The V call is TRBV5-5, the J call TRBJ2-4, with D tentatively TRBD1 (5 bases). Germline assignment: CDR1 SGHKS and CDR2 YYEKEE (reference sequence). V shed 0 bases and J shed 0 bases, with 10 bases lying between them. CDR3 length: 16 residues. The CDR3: CASSLVGPAAKNIQYF. For the CDR3, the DNA is TGTGCCAGCAGCTTGGTGGGGCCGGCAGCCAAAAACATTCAGTACTTC.

This chain connects TRBV5-1 to TRBJ1-3; weak D call: TRBD1 (5 bases). The germline V gene has CDR1 SGHRS and CDR2 YFSETQ. V was trimmed by 0 bases and J by 2 bases, leaving 15 bases between them. This CDR3 spans 17 amino acids. The CDR3 sequence is CASSLGLDRATGNTIYF. CDR3 nucleotide sequence: TGCGCCAGCAGCTTGGGGCTCGACAGAGCTACTGGAAACACCATATATTTT.

The V call is TRBV2, the J call TRBJ1-2; D gene ambiguous. The CDR3 length is 14 residues. V was trimmed by 3 bases and J by 4 bases, leaving 12 bases between them. CDR1 SNHLY and CDR2 FYNNEI come from the germline V gene. This chain's CDR3 is CASSESSAGYGYTF. In DNA, the CDR3 is TGTGCCAGCAGTGAGAGTTCGGCAGGCTATGGCTACACCTTC.

The chain is built from TRBV24-1 and TRBJ2-5, with TRBD1 matching over 9 bases. This CDR3 comprises 16 residues. The germline gives CDR1 KGHDR, CDR2 SFDVKD. J was trimmed by 4 bases and V by 3 bases; bases with no gene match: 8. CDR3 sequence (DNA): TGTGCCACCAGTGATCCGGGACAGGGCGACCGAGAGACCCAGTACTTC. This encodes CATSDPGQGDRETQYF.

The gene calls are TRBV5-1 and TRBJ2-5; possible D gene TRBD2, 7 bases. The germline V gene encodes CDR1 SGHRS and CDR2 YFSETQ. The CDR3 sequence is 15 residues long. The germline V and J ends were trimmed by 4 bases and 5 bases, with 18 bases remaining between them. The CDR3 DNA reads as TGCGCCAGCAGCCCTGCGGCGGGGGCCAGGGAGACCCAGTACTTC. Translation: CASSPAAGARETQYF.

A single count supports this clone. This rearrangement joins TRBV27 to TRBJ1-2; 7 bases fit TRBD1. V trimming: 3 bases; J trimming: 7 bases; junction bases outside the gene matches: 5. This CDR3 has 13 amino acids. Germline loops: CDR1 MNHEY, CDR2 SMNVEV (reference sequence). The CDR3 sequence: CASSFPGGSGYTF. The CDR3 nucleotides read TGTGCCAGCAGTTTTCCAGGGGGATCTGGCTACACCTTC.

In regard to this clone: The junction and the germline gene differ at one end; a read error may be behind it. The chain employs TRBV5-1 and TRBJ1-1, with 9 bases identical to TRBD1. Germline assignment: CDR1 SGHRS and CDR2 YFSETQ. CDR3 size: 14 residues. The CDR3 protein is CASSLDLQGAQRRF. In nucleotides, the CDR3 is TGCGCCAGCAGCTTGGATTTACAGGGGGCCCAAAGACGATTT.

The chain recombines TRBV7-8 with TRBJ2-1; D unresolved. Germline V CDR1 and CDR2: SGHVS, FQNEAQ. V was cut by 1 base and J by 6 bases, with 7 bases left in between. The CDR3 is 13 amino acids. The CDR3 DNA sequence: TGTGCCAGCAGCTTAGGACACTTCAATGAGCAGTTCTTC. This sequence encodes CASSLGHFNEQFF.

The rearrangement uses TRBV15 and TRBJ2-1; TRBD2 agrees at 7 bases. The CDR3 consists of 16 residues. CDR1 is LNHNV, CDR2 YYDKDF, per germline (reference sequence). V lost 8 bases, J lost 12 bases, and 22 bases stayed unmatched. CDR3 bases: TGTGCCACCTGGGGGGAGGGCGGGATGGGCCCCCTTTCGCAGTTCTTC. Translation gives CATWGEGGMGPLSQFF.

The V and J genes are TRBV2 and TRBJ1-5, with 8 bases matching TRBD1. V lost 4 bases and J lost 1; bases outside the gene matches: 6. The CDR3 is made up of 16 amino acids. Germline CDR1 reads SNHLY; CDR2 reads FYNNEI. The CDR3: CASSAQGAGSNQPQHF. The CDR3 nucleotides read TGTGCCAGCAGTGCCCAGGGGGCGGGGAGCAATCAGCCCCAGCATTTT.

This clone was detected only a few times. V is TRBV7-2 and J is TRBJ2-5; TRBD2 agrees at 10 bases. J gave up 2 bases and V 5 bases, and 11 bases lay outside the gene matches. Germline V gives CDR1 SGHTA, CDR2 FQGNSA. The CDR3 has 17 amino acids. CDR3: CASSAKLAGRGQETQYF. CDR3 DNA sequence: TGTGCCAGCAGCGCGAAACTAGCGGGGAGGGGGCAAGAGACCCAGTACTTC.

Only one count was recorded for this clone. The gene calls are TRBV9 and TRBJ2-3, with 7 bases matching TRBD2. V shed 3 bases and J 1 base; nucleotides not matched to a gene: 11. The germline V gene encodes CDR1 SGDLS and CDR2 YYNGEE. The CDR3 extends over 17 amino acids. The CDR3 region has the DNA TGTGCCAGCAGCGGCTCGCGGGCGGGAGTGGGCACAGATACGCAGTATTTT. Translation gives CASSGSRAGVGTDTQYF.

The chain recombines TRBV20-1 with TRBJ2-7, with D tentatively TRBD1 (5 bases). Germline CDR1 DFQATT, CDR2 SNEGSKA (reference sequence). The length of the CDR3 is 11 residues. V lost 5 bases and J 3 bases, leaving 8 bases between the germline ends. The CDR3 sequence is CSASTDYEQYF. The DNA of the CDR3 is TGCAGTGCTTCGACAGACTACGAGCAGTACTTC.

The chain uses TRBV2 and TRBJ1-2, with 9 bases lining up with TRBD1. In germline, CDR1 is SNHLY, CDR2 FYNNEI. This CDR3 is 15 amino acids long. V lost 6 bases and J lost 8; bases outside the gene matches: 13. The CDR3 DNA is TGTGCCAGCAGAGAAAAAACACAGGGGGCGGGCGGCTACACCTTC. Its translation is CASREKTQGAGGYTF.

This clone came up a few times. The chain links TRBV7-6 to TRBJ2-1, with 13 bases lining up with TRBD2. Germline CDR1 reads SGHVS; CDR2 reads FNYEAQ. The CDR3 totals 17 residues. After removal of 2 bases from V and 7 bases from J, the junction contained 8 bases not matched to a gene. CDR3 nucleotides: TGTGCCAGCAGCTTAAGGCGGACTAGCGGGAGCGGGAATGAGCAGTTCTTC. Its protein product is CASSLRRTSGSGNEQFF.

The V call is TRBV12-3 or TRBV12-4, the J call TRBJ2-7; 7 bases fit TRBD2. Unmatched junction bases numbered 7, after V lost 9 bases and J lost 2 bases. This CDR3 is 13 amino acids long. Here the CDR3 reads CASRGSGAYEQYF. The CDR3 bases are TGTGCCAGTCGAGGGAGCGGGGCCTACGAGCAGTACTTC.